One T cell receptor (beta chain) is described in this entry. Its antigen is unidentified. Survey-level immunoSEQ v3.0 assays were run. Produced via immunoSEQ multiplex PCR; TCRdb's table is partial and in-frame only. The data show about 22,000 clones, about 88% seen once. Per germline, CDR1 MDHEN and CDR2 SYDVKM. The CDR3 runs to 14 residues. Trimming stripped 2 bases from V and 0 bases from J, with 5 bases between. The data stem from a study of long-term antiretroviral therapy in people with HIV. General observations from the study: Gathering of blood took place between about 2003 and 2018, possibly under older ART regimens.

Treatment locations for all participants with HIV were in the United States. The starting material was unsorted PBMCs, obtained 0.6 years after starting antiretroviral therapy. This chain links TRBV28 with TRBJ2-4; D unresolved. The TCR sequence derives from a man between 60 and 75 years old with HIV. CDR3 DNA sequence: TGTGCCAGCAGTTTAACATCAGCCAAAAACATTCAGTACTTC. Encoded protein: CASSLTSAKNIQYF. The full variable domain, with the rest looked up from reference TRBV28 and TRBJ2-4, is DVKVTQSSRYLVKRTGEKVFLECVQDMDHENMFWYRQDPGLGLRLIYFSYDVKMKEKGDIPEGYSVSREKKERFSLILESASTNQTSMYLCASSLTSAKNIQYFGAGTRLSVL.